This T cell receptor beta chain was observed in a study of shared clonotypes between healthy human individuals. The CDR3 extends over 15 amino acids. Germline CDR1 reads MGHRA; CDR2 reads YSYEKL. Trimming took 4 bases from V and 0 from J, leaving 12 bases between them. Assay: immunoSEQ multiplex PCR; the TCRdb copy retains only in-frame clones and omits some. There are approximately 2,000,000 clones in the sample; 85% to 95% occur only once, and around 0.4% lies in the top ten. V gene TRBV4-1 combines with J gene TRBJ1-2, with D tentatively TRBD1 (5 bases). Sequenced material: naive CD4+ T cells from PBMCs. Noted subset: CD45RA+ positively selected. This TCR was sampled from a man younger than 35 in good health. Some clones in this sample may be carry-over from other donors' samples. Here the CDR3 DNA reads TGCGCCAGCAGCCCCACGGACAAAGCTAACTATGGCTACACCTTC. It is translated as CASSPTDKANYGYTF.